These T cell receptor beta chains were read from a single sample in a study of blood T cell repertoires in COVID-19. TCRdb keeps only in-frame clones here, not all; method: immunoSEQ multiplex PCR. The sample has about 59,000 clones, approximately 79% seen once; the top ten hold under 4%. The sequencing input was peripheral blood. The receptors stem from a man aged 55 to 70 with acute or convalescent COVID-19. Each CDR3 is given with its conserved first and last residue. The order of the fields is J gene, clone size, D gene, V gene, CDR3 DNA, CDR3 protein. The D gene is left open where the match is weak. Some rows mark clone size as missing; the rest say once, few, many or name a class of expanded clone.

TRBJ1-2 few NA TRBV28 TGTGCCAGCAGTGACAGCCTCCACTATGGCTACACCTTC CASSDSLHYGYTF
TRBJ1-3 NA NA TRBV7-6 TGTGCCAGCAGCTTAGAAGCGATGGAGTTCGACTCTGGAAACACCATATATTTT CASSLEAMEFDSGNTIYF
TRBJ1-4 many TRBD1 TRBV28 TGTGCCAGCAGCCTAGACCCGACAGGGATGAAACTGTTTTTT CASSLDPTGMKLFF
TRBJ2-7 once NA TRBV5-1 TGCGCCAGCAGCCCCTTTCAGGGAAGCTCCTACGAGCAGTACTTC CASSPFQGSSYEQYF
TRBJ1-5 NA TRBD1 TRBV6-1 TGTGCCAGCAGTGACCACAGGGGACAGCCCCAGCATTTT CASSDHRGQPQHF
TRBJ2-7 NA NA TRBV7-9 TGTGCCAGCAGCACGCCCACGGGGGACGAGCAGTACTTC CASSTPTGDEQYF
TRBJ1-2 NA TRBD1 TRBV19 TGTGCCAGTAGTATCCCGGGACAGAACTATGGCTACACCTTC CASSIPGQNYGYTF
TRBJ2-1 NA NA TRBV6-4 TGTGCCAGCCGGCTAGCTCATAATGAGCAGTTCTTC CASRLAHNEQFF
TRBJ1-2 NA NA TRBV29-1 TGCAGCGTTGACGGGTCGGGAGATGGCTACACCTTC CSVDGSGDGYTF
TRBJ2-6 NA NA TRBV5-1 TGCGCCAGCAGTTCGGACAGCTCTGGGGCCAACGTCCTGACTTTC CASSSDSSGANVLTF
TRBJ2-7 NA NA TRBV7-2 TGTGCCAGCAGCTTAGGCAGGGATTATACCTACGAGCAGTACTTC CASSLGRDYTYEQYF
TRBJ1-2 NA NA TRBV12-3/TRBV12-4 TGTGCCAGCAGTCGGGACTTTAACTATGGCTACACCTTC CASSRDFNYGYTF
TRBJ1-2 few NA TRBV7-9 TGTGCCAGCAGCTCCGGACAGCCATCTAACTATGGCTACACCTTC CASSSGQPSNYGYTF
TRBJ1-6 once NA TRBV2 TGTGCCAGCAGGGGAGGTTTACATAATTCACCCCTCCACTTT CASRGGLHNSPLHF
TRBJ1-6 NA TRBD1 TRBV5-1 TGCGCCAGCAGCTCAGGACAGGGACCTAATTCACCCCTCCACTTT CASSSGQGPNSPLHF
TRBJ1-4 NA NA TRBV2 TGTGCCAGCGGGGTGTGGGGGCAAGAAAAACTGTTTTTT CASGVWGQEKLFF
TRBJ2-7 once NA TRBV2 TGTGCCAGCAGTAGGCCACTGGCGGCGACCTACGAGCAGTACTTC CASSRPLAATYEQYF
TRBJ2-5 NA TRBD1 TRBV5-1 TGCGCCAGCAGCTTGGAGGGGACAGGGGAGGAGACCCAGTACTTC CASSLEGTGEETQYF
TRBJ2-5 NA TRBD2 TRBV5-4 TGTGCCAGCAGCTTGGGACTAGCGGGGGGTGAGGAGACCCAGTACTTC CASSLGLAGGEETQYF
TRBJ1-2 NA NA TRBV7-2 TGTGCCAGCAGCTTATGGGCCGGGGTGGATGGCTACACCTTC CASSLWAGVDGYTF
TRBJ2-7 few NA TRBV28 TGTGCCAGCAGTAAACTTTTGCTCGAGCAGTACTTC CASSKLLLEQYF
TRBJ1-4 NA TRBD1 TRBV19 TGTGCCAGTAGTAGACCGGGACAGGGGGATGAAAAACTGTTTTTT CASSRPGQGDEKLFF
TRBJ2-1 medium-sized TRBD1 TRBV6-5 TGTGCCAGCAGTTCGACGGGACAGGGGTTGAAGAATGAGCAGTTCTTC CASSSTGQGLKNEQFF
TRBJ1-2 NA TRBD1 TRBV5-1 TGCGCCAGCAGCTTGTTAGGGACAGAGGAGAGCTACACCTTC CASSLLGTEESYTF
TRBJ1-1 NA TRBD1 TRBV5-6 TGTGCCACCAGCACCCCGGGACAGGGACGTGAAGCTTTCTTT CATSTPGQGREAFF
TRBJ1-6 few NA TRBV7-9 TGTGCCAGCAGCTCGGCGGGAGGGATTGATTCACCCCTCCACTTT CASSSAGGIDSPLHF
TRBJ1-1 NA TRBD1 TRBV6-1 TGTGCCAGCAGTGAAGCCGACAGGGTATACACTGAAGCTTTCTTT CASSEADRVYTEAFF
TRBJ2-2 once NA TRBV28 TGTGCCAGCAGTTCCTCAGGGCTAAAAATCACCCAAACGAACACCGGGGAGCTGTTTTTT CASSSSGLKITQTNTGELFF
TRBJ2-1 NA NA TRBV24-1 TGTGCCACCAGTGATCCTGGTGTGCGGAATGAGCAGTTCTTC CATSDPGVRNEQFF
TRBJ1-4 NA NA TRBV11-2 TGTGCCAGCAGCCCCCGATTTACAGCTGATAATGAAAAACTGTTTTTT CASSPRFTADNEKLFF
TRBJ1-2 NA TRBD1 TRBV10-2 TGCGCCAGCAGTCTTGGGACAGGGATAGTGGGACCCTATGGCTACACCTTC CASSLGTGIVGPYGYTF
TRBJ1-1 NA NA TRBV18 TGTGCCAGCTCACCCTCCGGGGGGCAGAGGACTGAAGCTTTCTTT CASSPSGGQRTEAFF
TRBJ2-7 NA NA TRBV4-1 TGCGCCAGCAGCCTACACGATAGGGGTGGGTTTGGGCAGTACTTC CASSLHDRGGFGQYF
TRBJ1-1 NA NA TRBV11-2 TGTGCCAGCAGCTTAGCCATGGACTCTGAAGCTTTCTTT CASSLAMDSEAFF
TRBJ1-3 NA TRBD1 TRBV30 TGTGCCGGCTTACAGGGGGCCGGAAACACCATATATTTT CAGLQGAGNTIYF
TRBJ1-5 NA TRBD1 TRBV24-1 TGTGCCACCAGTGATTCCGGGACAGGGGGTCAGCCCCAGCATTTT CATSDSGTGGQPQHF
TRBJ1-1 NA NA TRBV4-2 TGTGCCAGCAGCCAACAGGTGAACACTGAAGCTTTCTTT CASSQQVNTEAFF
TRBJ2-3 NA NA TRBV18 TGTGCCAGCTCACCAGGCGGGGCCCGGGCAGATACGCAGTATTTT CASSPGGARADTQYF
TRBJ2-1 NA TRBD2 TRBV5-1 TGCGCCAGCAGCAGAGGACTAGCGGGGGGGTCTTACAATGAGCAGTTCTTC CASSRGLAGGSYNEQFF
TRBJ1-4 NA TRBD1 TRBV24-1 TGTGCCACCAGTGACTCCTCCGGGACAGGGAATGAAAAACTGTTTTTT CATSDSSGTGNEKLFF
TRBJ2-5 few TRBD1 TRBV6-2/TRBV6-3 TGTGCCAGCAGTTCTGGACAGGGCGTTTCATCCCGGTACTTC CASSSGQGVSSRYF
TRBJ2-1 NA NA TRBV2 TGTGCCAGCAGTGTCGAGGTTCCGACCCACAATGAGCAGTTCTTC CASSVEVPTHNEQFF
TRBJ1-2 many NA TRBV30 TGTGCCTGGAGCCCCATGAGGGGAGGGGTTACCTTC CAWSPMRGGVTF
TRBJ1-1 NA NA TRBV7-8 TGTGCCAGCAGCCTGGTGAGGAACACTGAAGCTTTCTTT CASSLVRNTEAFF
TRBJ2-5 once NA TRBV4-1 TGCGCCAGCAGCCGCCGACTAGTCGGGGAGACCCAGTACTTC CASSRRLVGETQYF
TRBJ1-5 NA NA TRBV19 TGTGCCAGTATTCCCGGGGGTTTGGGAGGCAATCAGCCCCAGCATTTT CASIPGGLGGNQPQHF
TRBJ1-2 NA TRBD1 TRBV12-5 TGTGCTAGTGGTTTGGGGTCAGGGGGTGTGGGCTATGGCTACACCTTC CASGLGSGGVGYGYTF
TRBJ2-5 NA TRBD1 TRBV18 TGTGCCAGCTCGCCCGGGACAGGGGAAGAGACCCAGTACTTC CASSPGTGEETQYF
TRBJ1-1 NA TRBD1 TRBV11-2 TGTGCCAGCAGCGAGCCGGGACAGGGGTTGTATGAAGCTTTCTTT CASSEPGQGLYEAFF
TRBJ2-3 NA TRBD1 TRBV5-4 TGTGCCAGCAGCTTACAGGGGGCTACAGATACGCAGTATTTT CASSLQGATDTQYF
TRBJ1-4 NA NA TRBV5-1 TGCGCCAGCAGCTTGGGACAGAATGAAAAACTGTTTTTT CASSLGQNEKLFF
TRBJ1-5 NA NA TRBV7-3 TGTGCCAGCAGCCTAGAGGCAGTCGATCAGCCCCAGCATTTT CASSLEAVDQPQHF
TRBJ1-1 NA NA TRBV6-2/TRBV6-3 TGTGCCAGCAGTTACGGGCAATGGTCTCTCCTCGGGAACACTGAAGCTTTCTTT CASSYGQWSLLGNTEAFF
TRBJ1-1 NA NA TRBV12-3/TRBV12-4 TGTGCCAGCACAATGAACACTGAAGCTTTCTTT CASTMNTEAFF
TRBJ1-2 NA NA TRBV18 TGTGCCAGCTCAACCTCAGGGGCGTACTATGGCTACACCTTC CASSTSGAYYGYTF
TRBJ1-1 NA NA TRBV18 TGTGCCAGCTCGCCGTCAGTCGAACGGAACACTGAAGCTTTCTTT CASSPSVERNTEAFF
TRBJ2-1 NA TRBD1 TRBV9 TGTGCCAGCAGCGTAGGAGGGACAGGGGGCGGGAATGAGCAGTTCTTC CASSVGGTGGGNEQFF
TRBJ2-4 once TRBD2 TRBV28 TGTGCCAGCAGTCACCCGGGACTAGCGGGGGGGCTCAGCAAAAACATTCAGTACTTC CASSHPGLAGGLSKNIQYF
TRBJ1-1 NA TRBD1 TRBV10-3 TGTGCCATCAGCGTGGACAGGGACGACACTGAAGCTTTCTTT CAISVDRDDTEAFF